This TCR beta chain was recorded in a study of PD-1 blockade in classical Hodgkin lymphoma. Findings and caveats of the study: Partial responders and progressors had significantly lower baseline TCR diversity. Newly diagnosed patients had baseline TCR diversity that was reportedly lower than that of healthy donors.

V was cut by 1 base and J by 0 bases, with 9 bases left in between. The CDR3 totals 16 residues. Germline V CDR1 and CDR2: MNHEY, SMNVEV (reference sequence). Only in-frame clones appear in the TCRdb table, and some are missing; sequencing was by immunoSEQ multiplex PCR. The sample yields tens of thousands of clones, roughly 91% seen once. Relapses following autologous stem cell transplantation were seen in all patients, with brentuximab vedotin exposure varying. Reported best responses ranged across complete response, partial response or progressive disease. Turning to this clone: Its antigen remains unidentified.

The source is a human donor with classical Hodgkin lymphoma. Sequenced here: peripheral blood mononuclear cells (PBMCs), sampled at baseline. The V gene is TRBV27, the J gene TRBJ2-2; maybe TRBD1 (6 bases). CDR3 residues: CASSLFWTANTGELFF. Written as DNA, the CDR3 is TGTGCCAGCAGTTTATTCTGGACAGCGAACACCGGGGAGCTGTTTTTT.